This entry concerns a single T cell receptor beta chain. The target of this receptor is not known. Base qualities are missing; no much larger clone stands one base away. The data stem from a study of T-cell reconstitution after alpha-beta-depleted transplantation in children (dated by TCRdb to the mid-2010s). About the investigation overall: Using TCR repertoire profiling, the study quantitatively followed how T-cell immune reconstitution unfolded in children after TCRalphabeta/CD19-depleted allogeneic hematopoietic cell transplantation.

The germline V gene (reference sequence) specifies DFQATT as CDR1 and SNEGSKA as CDR2. There are 12 amino acids in the CDR3, from cysteine to phenylalanine inclusive. Only CDR3 DNA is held: 36 bases, read in frame from base 1. Trimmed from V: 3 bases; trimmed from J: 7 bases; junction bases lacking a gene match: 5. Receptor amplification or capture employed PCR. These reads were obtained on an Illumina HiSeq 2500. TCR library preparation used molecular barcoding, with unique molecular identifiers applied to normalize quantification of the TCRbeta repertoire. TCRdb's own reprocessing of the public reads used fastp at Q25 and MiXCR and kept productive beta chains. Each CDR3 protein gets just one entry, which takes the most common genes and DNA from the rows behind it. Here the sample has 500,000 to 600,000 distinct CDR3 sequences; 25% to 30% occur a single time. Of the sample, under 45% falls within the top ten clones.

The treatment or condition tag for this specimen amounts to: allogeneic hematopoietic cell transplantation with graft depleted of TCRalphabeta T cells and CD19 B cells. Transplant recipients were children who received TCRalphabeta/CD19-depleted allogeneic hematopoietic cell grafts. What the study reported, not specific to this receptor: Over the following months the frequencies of hyperexpanded clones went down, and after one year T-cell counts and TCRbeta diversity were mostly credited to newly produced T cells. About two months after transplant, the apparently early recovery of alphabetaT-cell counts reportedly depended on just several hundred clones that had expanded rapidly and came from non-depleted graft cells. In some patients, the high TCRbeta diversity seen at day 60 was put down to recipient T cells and intrathymic progenitors that had survived conditioning.

Recombination linked TRBV20-1 to TRBJ2-7; a stretch of 8 junction bases matches TRBD1. The receptor was derived from a boy less than two years old with Wiskott-Aldrich syndrome, due to receive a stem cell transplant. The source was PBMCs, collected before TCRalphabeta/CD19-depleted stem cell transplant. The CDR3 corresponds to CSASQGAREQYF. The bases read TGCAGTGCTAGCCAGGGGGCGCGGGAGCAGTACTTC.